These 27 T cell receptor beta chains came from one sample sequenced in a study of T-cell reconstitution after alpha-beta-depleted transplantation in children. A library of TCRbeta sequences, prepared with unique molecular identifiers, was generated. From the PCR reads, TCRdb called clonotypes with MiXCR, one entry per CDR3 protein. This table has about 540,000 distinct CDR3 sequences, approximately 16% appearing once. Sequencing was performed on PBMCs from the stem cell graft donor, taken from the stem cell graft. These receptor sequences come from a human donor who donated a stem cell graft to a child with acute lymphoblastic leukemia.

The rearrangement links TRBV7-2 to TRBJ2-3; D is possibly TRBD1 (6 bases). The CDR3 totals 16 residues. Germline CDR1 reads SGHTA; CDR2 reads FQGNSA. V was shortened by 1 base and J by 2 bases, with 13 bases between the two germline ends. Here the CDR3 DNA reads TGTGCCAGCAGCTTAGTCGCAGGGGACAACACAGATACGCAGTATTTT. Protein: CASSLVAGDNTDTQYF. Combining the CDR3 with reference TRBV7-2 and TRBJ2-3 gives the whole variable domain GAGVSQSPSNKVTEKGKDVELRCDPISGHTALYWYRQSLGQGLEFLIYFQGNSAPDKSGLPSDRFSAERTGGSVSTLTIQRTQQEDSAVYLCASSLVAGDNTDTQYFGPGTRLTVL.

This chain joins TRBV4-2 and TRBJ2-7; D not resolved. The CDR3 consists of 14 residues. Germline CDR1 is LGHNA and CDR2 is YNFKEQ. V was cut by 1 base and J by 0 bases, with 7 bases left in between. CDR3 residues: CASSQGVTSYEQYF. The CDR3 DNA reads TGTGCCAGCAGCCAAGGGGTTACCTCCTACGAGCAGTACTTC.

The rearrangement joins TRBV20-1 to TRBJ1-1, with no clear D. Germline CDR1 DFQATT, CDR2 SNEGSKA (reference sequence). Trimming cost V 0 bases and J 0 bases, with 8 bases left between them. This CDR3 region has 14 residues. The CDR3 sequence is CSARDATMNTEAFF. The CDR3 nucleotides are TGCAGTGCTAGAGACGCAACTATGAACACTGAAGCTTTCTTT.

The chain recombines TRBV12-3 or TRBV12-4 with TRBJ1-1, with D perhaps TRBD1 (6 bases). There are 15 residues in the CDR3. V dropped 3 bases and J dropped 1 base, with 12 bases sitting between them. The CDR3, as DNA: TGTGCCAGCAGTTTGGTCCAGGGGTCGAACACTGAAGCTTTCTTT. It yields the protein CASSLVQGSNTEAFF.

This rearrangement joins TRBV11-2 to TRBJ2-3; D possibly matches TRBD1 or TRBD2 (6 bases each). V lost 2 bases to trimming and J lost 2 bases, with 14 bases between them. From germline, CDR1 is SGHAT and CDR2 FQNNGV. This CDR3 has 16 amino acids. CDR3 in amino acids: CASSLRLGGVTDTQYF. The CDR3 DNA reads as TGTGCCAGCAGCTTACGTCTGGGGGGCGTCACAGATACGCAGTATTTT.

This sequence joins TRBV12-3 or TRBV12-4 and TRBJ2-2; 7 bases line up with TRBD2. The V segment lost 7 bases and the J segment 1 base; nucleotides outside the gene matches: 9. CDR3 length: 16 amino acids. CDR3 sequence: CASIQGSGMNTGELFF. CDR3 nucleotides: TGTGCCAGCATCCAAGGGAGCGGGATGAACACCGGGGAGCTGTTTTTT.

This clonotype was picked up a small number of times. The chain uses TRBV29-1 and TRBJ1-1, with D unclear. The CDR3 loop spans 12 amino acids. Germline CDR1 is SQVTM and CDR2 is ANQGSEA. V dropped 6 bases and J dropped 3 bases, with 11 bases sitting between them. CDR3 in DNA: TGCAGCGTCGAAACAGCATACACTGAAGCTTTCTTT. It encodes CSVETAYTEAFF.

CDR3 loop: CASSVRGSGANVLTF. CDR3 sequence (DNA): TGTGCCAGCAGTGTCCGGGGCTCTGGGGCCAACGTCCTGACTTTC. The J gene is TRBJ2-6, the V gene TRBV2; weak D call: TRBD2 (5 bases). CDR3 length equals 15 residues. In germline, CDR1 is SNHLY, CDR2 FYNNEI. Deletions cut 4 bases from V and 0 bases from J, with 7 bases between.

Many counts were recorded for this clonotype. The V and J genes are TRBV10-3 and TRBJ2-1; perhaps TRBD2 as D (5 bases). This CDR3 has 16 amino acids. Germline V CDR1 and CDR2: ENHRY, SYGVKD. The V end lost 0 bases, the J end lost 4 bases, and 13 bases lay between the germline ends. The CDR3, as DNA: TGTGCCATCAGTGAGTCGACTCAACGGGGATACAATGAGCAGTTCTTC. Amino acid sequence: CAISESTQRGYNEQFF.

The sample holds a few counts of this clonotype. The chain employs TRBV11-2 and TRBJ1-6, with D maybe TRBD1 (6 bases). V gave up 5 bases and J gave up 4 bases, with 12 bases separating them. This CDR3 region has 15 residues. Germline V gene lookup returns CDR1 SGHAT and CDR2 FQNNGV. DNA of the CDR3: TGTGCCAGCAGCGGATGGGACACTTATAATTCACCCCTCCACTTT. This sequence encodes CASSGWDTYNSPLHF.

The chain combines TRBV30 with TRBJ2-7; a possible D gene is TRBD1 (5 bases). Trimming took 5 bases from V and 6 from J, leaving 11 bases between them. The CDR3 has 11 amino acids. Germline values: CDR1 GTSNPN, CDR2 SVGIG (reference sequence). The CDR3 nucleotides are TGTGCCTGGGATAGACAGCGCGAGCAGTACTTC. Amino acid sequence: CAWDRQREQYF.

V usage is TRBV6-5 and J usage is TRBJ2-7, with D maybe TRBD2 (5 bases). The CDR3 is 15 amino acids. V was trimmed by 2 bases and J by 3 bases, leaving 14 bases between them. The germline CDR1 and CDR2 sequences are MNHEY and SVGAGI. Here the CDR3 reads CASSYVHPGNYEQYF. CDR3 nucleotide sequence: TGTGCCAGCAGTTACGTCCACCCCGGGAACTACGAGCAGTACTTC.

This clonotype was seen a few times. The V and J genes are TRBV19 and TRBJ2-1; 15 bases match TRBD2. Germline lookup yields CDR1 LNHDA and CDR2 SQIVND (reference sequence). The V and J ends lost 3 bases and 5 bases, in that order; junction bases with no gene match: 5. The CDR3 is 17 amino acids. DNA of the CDR3: TGTGCCAGTAGTATGGGGACTAGCGGGAGGAGGGACAATGAGCAGTTCTTC. Amino acids: CASSMGTSGRRDNEQFF.

The chain links TRBV5-1 to TRBJ2-5, with TRBD1 as a possible D gene (6 bases). V was clipped by 0 bases and J by 1 base, with 13 bases between them. Germline CDR1 and CDR2: SGHRS and YFSETQ. This CDR3 contains 16 residues. The CDR3, as DNA: TGCGCCAGCAGCTTGGGGTCAGGGGTCCGCCAAGAGACCCAGTACTTC. Its protein product is CASSLGSGVRQETQYF. The full variable domain, in which reference TRBV5-1 and TRBJ2-5 provide the parts outside the CDR3, is KAGVTQTPRYLIKTRGQQVTLSCSPISGHRSVSWYQQTPGQGLQFLFEYFSETQRNKGNFPGRFSGRQFSNSRSEMNVSTLELGDSALYLCASSLGSGVRQETQYFGPGTRLLVL.

This clonotype has only a few counts. This chain uses TRBV12-3 or TRBV12-4 with TRBJ1-2; a weak D match, TRBD1 (5 bases). V was cut by 3 bases and J by 8 bases, with 16 bases left in between. CDR3 size: 14 residues. In DNA form, the CDR3 reads TGTGCCAGCAGTTTGGGGACCCCTTCCTACGGCTACACCTTC. Its protein product is CASSLGTPSYGYTF.

The chain carries TRBV12-3 or TRBV12-4 and TRBJ2-2, with TRBD2 matching over 9 bases. With 6 bases clipped from V and 5 bases from J, the junction kept 10 bases outside the gene matches. This CDR3 is built from 16 residues. The CDR3 DNA reads as TGTGCCAGCAGCCCATTAGCGGGAGAGAGTACCGGGGAGCTGTTTTTT. This codes for CASSPLAGESTGELFF.

This clonotype was seen more than once but under ten times. This chain links TRBV20-1 with TRBJ1-2, with D tentatively TRBD1 (6 bases). The length of the CDR3 is 13 residues. In germline, CDR1 is DFQATT, CDR2 SNEGSKA (reference sequence). V lost 3 bases and J 3 bases, leaving 11 bases between the germline ends. As DNA, the CDR3 is TGCAGTGCTAGGAGCCAGGGGTACTATGGCTACACCTTC. Translation: CSARSQGYYGYTF.

The chain uses TRBV9 and TRBJ1-3; the D gene is possibly TRBD1 (5 bases). Germline CDR1 and CDR2: SGDLS and YYNGEE. The V end was cut by 3 bases, the J end by 0 bases, with 7 bases between. CDR3 length equals 14 residues. This CDR3 is CASSGQTSGNTIYF. CDR3 DNA sequence: TGTGCCAGCAGCGGACAGACCTCTGGAAACACCATATATTTT.

This clonotype was picked up a small number of times. This sequence joins TRBV12-3 or TRBV12-4 and TRBJ1-5; D is unclear. V was cut by 7 bases and J by 1 base, with 11 bases left in between. The CDR3 runs 14 residues. In DNA form, the CDR3 reads TGTGCCAGCAAACATCGGTGGAGCAATCAGCCCCAGCATTTT. Translation gives CASKHRWSNQPQHF.

Only a few counts were recorded for this clonotype. The chain recombines TRBV2 with TRBJ2-3, with D tentatively TRBD1 or TRBD2 (5 bases each). From germline, CDR1 is SNHLY and CDR2 FYNNEI. This CDR3 is built from 17 residues. The V end was cut by 6 bases, the J end by 0 bases, with 19 bases between. For the CDR3, the DNA is TGTGCCAGCAGCGCCTGGGGTAGGGGAGATAGCACAGATACGCAGTATTTT. Protein product: CASSAWGRGDSTDTQYF. The variable domain in full, with the rest retrieved from reference TRBV2 and TRBJ2-3, is EPEVTQTPSHQVTQMGQEVILRCVPISNHLYFYWYRQILGQKVEFLVSFYNNEISEKSEIFDDQFSVERPDGSNFTLKIRSTKLEDSAMYFCASSAWGRGDSTDTQYFGPGTRLTVL.

The chain links TRBV30 to TRBJ2-1, with D unclear. V lost 0 bases and J 0 bases, leaving 9 bases between the germline ends. This CDR3 spans 15 amino acids. Germline CDR1 GTSNPN, CDR2 SVGIG (reference sequence). This CDR3 is CAWSVGSSSYNEQFF. DNA of the CDR3: TGTGCCTGGAGTGTCGGGTCATCCTCCTACAATGAGCAGTTCTTC.

This clonotype was counted a few times. This chain uses TRBV11-2 with TRBJ1-2; D is undetermined. The length of the CDR3 is 15 residues. Germline V gene data show CDR1 as SGHAT and CDR2 as FQNNGV. Deletions cut 7 bases from V and 2 bases from J, with 17 bases between. The CDR3: CASTSDEGANYGYTF. The DNA for the CDR3 is TGTGCCAGCACCTCCGACGAGGGAGCGAACTATGGCTACACCTTC. The variable domain in full, completed from reference TRBV11-2 and TRBJ1-2, reads EAGVAQSPRYKIIEKRQSVAFWCNPISGHATLYWYQQILGQGPKLLIQFQNNGVVDDSQLPKDRFSAERLKGVDSTLKIQPAKLEDSAVYLCASTSDEGANYGYTFGSGTRLTVV.

This clonotype turned up a few times. The V call is TRBV29-1, the J call TRBJ2-7, with 12 bases matching TRBD2. Germline V gene data show CDR1 as SQVTM and CDR2 as ANQGSEA. The CDR3 is 14 amino acids. The V gene end was trimmed by 6 bases and the J gene end by 3 bases; junction bases not matched to a gene: 6. The CDR3 spells CSVVTSGRFYEQYF. The DNA for the CDR3 is TGCAGCGTAGTAACTAGCGGGAGGTTCTACGAGCAGTACTTC.

The chain couples TRBV5-1 to TRBJ2-1; tentative D call: TRBD2 (5 bases). Trimming left V 1 base short and J 0 bases short, with 8 bases between. There are 15 residues in the CDR3. Germline assignment: CDR1 SGHRS and CDR2 YFSETQ. The CDR3, as DNA: TGCGCCAGCAGCTTGTTAAGCGGCTCCTACAATGAGCAGTTCTTC. Translating it yields CASSLLSGSYNEQFF.

This chain links TRBV15 with TRBJ2-1; 8 nucleotides align to TRBD2. The CDR3 runs 16 residues. The J segment lost 12 bases and the V segment lost 0 bases, leaving 13 bases of the junction unmatched. Per the germline V gene, CDR1 is LNHNV and CDR2 is YYDKDF (reference sequence). The CDR3 spells CATSRERAGVPYRQFF. In DNA form, the CDR3 reads TGTGCCACCAGCAGAGAGCGAGCGGGAGTCCCCTATCGGCAGTTCTTC.

This clonotype turned up a few times. The chain has TRBV7-2 and TRBJ2-7, with D perhaps TRBD1 (5 bases). The CDR3 contains 15 residues. V was clipped by 5 bases and J by 1 base, with 15 bases between them. Germline V CDR1 and CDR2: SGHTA, FQGNSA. The CDR3 region has the DNA TGTGCCAGCAGCACATTTCAGGGCACTTCCTACGAGCAGTACTTC. It is translated as CASSTFQGTSYEQYF.

This chain links TRBV7-2 with TRBJ2-5; 10 nucleotides align to TRBD1. The V segment lost 7 bases and the J segment 5 bases; nucleotides outside the gene matches: 13. This CDR3 is built from 16 residues. Germline assignment: CDR1 SGHTA and CDR2 FQGNSA. The CDR3 DNA reads TGTGCCAGCAAGCCGGGACAGGGGATGATCGTTGAGACCCAGTACTTC. It codes for CASKPGQGMIVETQYF.